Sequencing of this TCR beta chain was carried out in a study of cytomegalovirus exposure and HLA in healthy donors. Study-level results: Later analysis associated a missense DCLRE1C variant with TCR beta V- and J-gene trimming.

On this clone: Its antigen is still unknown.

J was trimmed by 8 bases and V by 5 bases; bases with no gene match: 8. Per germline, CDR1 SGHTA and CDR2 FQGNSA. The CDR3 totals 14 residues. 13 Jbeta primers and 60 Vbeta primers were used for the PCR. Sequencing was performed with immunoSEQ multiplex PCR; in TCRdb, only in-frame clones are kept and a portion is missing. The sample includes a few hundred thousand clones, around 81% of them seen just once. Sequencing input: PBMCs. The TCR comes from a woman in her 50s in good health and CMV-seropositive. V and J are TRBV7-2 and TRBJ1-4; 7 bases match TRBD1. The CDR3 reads CASSGQALGEKLFF. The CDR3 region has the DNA TGTGCCAGCAGCGGACAGGCGCTTGGCGAAAAACTGTTTTTT.